The rows below give T cell receptor beta chains drawn from one sample of a study of T cell responses to AZD1222 COVID-19 vaccine. Sequencing used immunoSEQ multiplex PCR; TCRdb keeps in-frame clones, though not all of them. The data hold about 120,000 clones, with approximately 86% observed a single time. This specimen was peripheral blood, taken 28 days after the second AZD1222 dose. The receptors originated from an adult who received the AZD1222 COVID-19 vaccine. Both conserved end residues are part of each CDR3. D genes are given only for firm matches. Clone size is shown for a subset of rows, as once, few, many or a class of expanded clone.

length: 16; D: .; size: .; V: TRBV25-1; J: TRBJ1-1; DNA: TGTGCCAGCAGTGAATGGGGGGACTCCCAGAACACTGAAGCTTTCTTT; CDR3: CASSEWGDSQNTEAFF
length: 14; D: .; size: once; V: TRBV7-9; J: TRBJ1-3; DNA: TGTGCCAGCAGCCCGCTCATGGGTGTCGACACCATATATTTT; CDR3: CASSPLMGVDTIYF
length: 15; D: .; size: .; V: TRBV5-6; J: TRBJ2-1; DNA: TGTGCCAGCAGCTTCGACCGCAGCTCCTACAATGAGCAGTTCTTC; CDR3: CASSFDRSSYNEQFF
length: 13; D: .; size: .; V: TRBV18; J: TRBJ2-1; DNA: TGTGCCAGCTCACCCGAGGGTTACAATGAGCAGTTCTTC; CDR3: CASSPEGYNEQFF
length: 15; D: TRBD2; size: .; V: TRBV6-5; J: TRBJ2-1; DNA: TGTGCCAGCGGCCGGACTAGCGGGAGGTACAATGAGCAGTTCTTC; CDR3: CASGRTSGRYNEQFF
length: 14; D: .; size: few; V: TRBV7-8; J: TRBJ2-7; DNA: TGTGCCAGCAGCCGCGACAGGAGGAACTACGAGCAGTACTTC; CDR3: CASSRDRRNYEQYF
length: 13; D: .; size: .; V: TRBV5-1; J: TRBJ2-7; DNA: TGCGCCAGCAGCGTTACAGATAACTACGAGCAGTACTTC; CDR3: CASSVTDNYEQYF
length: 16; D: .; size: .; V: TRBV18; J: TRBJ1-3; DNA: TGTGCCAGCTCACCCACCAATGAGGGCTCTGGAAACACCATATATTTT; CDR3: CASSPTNEGSGNTIYF
length: 14; D: .; size: once; V: TRBV18; J: TRBJ1-2; DNA: TGTGCCAGCTCACCACAGGATTCCCTCGGTGGCTACACCTTC; CDR3: CASSPQDSLGGYTF
length: 19; D: TRBD1; size: .; V: TRBV7-9; J: TRBJ1-1; DNA: TGTGCCAGCACCCAAAGTTGGACAGGGGGCGACCCCGGGGACACTGAAGCTTTCTTT; CDR3: CASTQSWTGGDPGDTEAFF
length: 14; D: .; size: .; V: TRBV28; J: TRBJ2-5; DNA: TGTGCCAGCAGTTTAGGGACGCTTTTAGAGACCCAGTACTTC; CDR3: CASSLGTLLETQYF
length: 15; D: TRBD1; size: .; V: TRBV5-4; J: TRBJ1-2; DNA: TGTGCCAGCAGCACCCTCTGGACAGGGAACTATGGCTACACCTTC; CDR3: CASSTLWTGNYGYTF
length: 15; D: .; size: .; V: TRBV7-2; J: TRBJ1-1; DNA: TGTGCCAGCAGCTTATGGAGTACGATGAACACTGAAGCTTTCTTT; CDR3: CASSLWSTMNTEAFF
length: 15; D: .; size: .; V: TRBV10-2; J: TRBJ1-6; DNA: TGCGCCAGCAGTGTAGCCGGGACTTTAGGTTCACCCCTCCACTTT; CDR3: CASSVAGTLGSPLHF
length: 15; D: .; size: .; V: TRBV7-2; J: TRBJ1-5; DNA: TGTGCCAGCAGCTTAGTTAAAGGGTCTGGACAGCCCCAGCATTTT; CDR3: CASSLVKGSGQPQHF
length: 14; D: .; size: once; V: TRBV7-8; J: TRBJ1-4; DNA: TGTGCCAGCAGCCGGTACTTCACTAATGAAAAACTGTTTTTT; CDR3: CASSRYFTNEKLFF
length: 14; D: .; size: .; V: TRBV6-5; J: TRBJ2-7; DNA: TGTGCCAGCAGTTTCGGACCCACCTCCTACGAGCAGTACTTC; CDR3: CASSFGPTSYEQYF